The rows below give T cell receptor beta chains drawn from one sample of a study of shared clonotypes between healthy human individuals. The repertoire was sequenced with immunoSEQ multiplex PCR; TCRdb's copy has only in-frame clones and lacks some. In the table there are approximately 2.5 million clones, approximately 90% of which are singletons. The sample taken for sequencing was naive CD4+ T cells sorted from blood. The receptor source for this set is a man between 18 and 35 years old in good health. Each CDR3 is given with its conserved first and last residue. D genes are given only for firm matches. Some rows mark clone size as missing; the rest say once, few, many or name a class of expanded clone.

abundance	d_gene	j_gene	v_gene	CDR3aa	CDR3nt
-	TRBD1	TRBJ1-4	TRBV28	CASSPHRGGSEKLFF	TGTGCCAGCAGTCCCCACAGGGGTGGTAGTGAAAAACTGTTTTTT
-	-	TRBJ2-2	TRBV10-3	CAIKTETNTGELFF	TGTGCCATCAAAACGGAGACGAACACCGGGGAGCTGTTTTTT
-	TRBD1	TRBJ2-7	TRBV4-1	CASSQAAGTVTYEQYF	TGCGCCAGCAGCCAGGCTGCCGGGACAGTAACGTACGAGCAGTACTTC
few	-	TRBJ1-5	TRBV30	CAWSASLNSNQPQHF	TGTGCCTGGAGTGCTAGCCTAAACAGCAATCAGCCCCAGCATTTT
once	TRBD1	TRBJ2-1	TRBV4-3	CASSQEWTGWGDEQFF	TGCGCCAGCAGCCAAGAGTGGACAGGGTGGGGGGATGAGCAGTTCTTC
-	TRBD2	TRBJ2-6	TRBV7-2	CASSLMASGSSGANVLTF	TGTGCCAGCAGCTTAATGGCTAGCGGGAGCTCTGGGGCCAACGTCCTGACTTTC
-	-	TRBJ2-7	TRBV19	CATRDGSSYEQYF	TGTGCCACCAGGGACGGTTCCTCCTACGAGCAGTACTTC
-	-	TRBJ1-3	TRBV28	CASSGRGSGNTIYF	TGTGCCAGCAGTGGCAGGGGCTCGGGAAACACCATATATTTT
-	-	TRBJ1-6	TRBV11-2	CASRSDSLNSPLHF	TGTGCCAGCAGATCGGACAGTCTTAATTCACCCCTCCACTTT
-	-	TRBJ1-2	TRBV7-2	CASSLNRFYGYTF	TGTGCCAGCAGCTTGAACAGGTTCTATGGCTACACCTTC
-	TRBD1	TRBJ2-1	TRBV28	CASRKQGAGEQFF	TGTGCCAGCAGAAAACAGGGGGCTGGCGAGCAGTTCTTC
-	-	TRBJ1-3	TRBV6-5	CATRTVRSGNTIYF	TGTGCCACCCGGACGGTCCGCTCTGGAAACACCATATATTTT
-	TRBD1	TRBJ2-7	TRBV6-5	CASSYSGTGGEQYF	TGTGCCAGCAGTTACTCGGGGACAGGGGGAGAGCAGTACTTC
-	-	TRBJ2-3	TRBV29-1	CSVAVAGSTDTQYF	TGCAGCGTTGCCGTTGCGGGGAGCACAGATACGCAGTATTTT
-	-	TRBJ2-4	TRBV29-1	CSVESRLEGFNIQYF	TGCAGCGTTGAAAGCCGACTCGAGGGCTTTAACATTCAGTACTTC